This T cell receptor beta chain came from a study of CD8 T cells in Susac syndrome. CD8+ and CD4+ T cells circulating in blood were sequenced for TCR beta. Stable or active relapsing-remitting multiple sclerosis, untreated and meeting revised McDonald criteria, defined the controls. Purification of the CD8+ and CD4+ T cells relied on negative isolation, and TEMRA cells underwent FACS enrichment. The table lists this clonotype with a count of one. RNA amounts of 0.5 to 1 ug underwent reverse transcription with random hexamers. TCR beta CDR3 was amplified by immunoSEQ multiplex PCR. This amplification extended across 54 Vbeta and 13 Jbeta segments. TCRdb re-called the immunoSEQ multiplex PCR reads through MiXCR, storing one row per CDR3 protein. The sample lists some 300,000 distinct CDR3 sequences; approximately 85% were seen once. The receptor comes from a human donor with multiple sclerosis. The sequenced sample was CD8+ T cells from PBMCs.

CDR3 protein: CASRVVGLAGTHTDTQYF. CDR3 nucleotides: TGTGCCAGCAGGGTTGTTGGACTAGCGGGAACCCACACAGATACGCAGTATTTT. V gene TRBV12-3 or TRBV12-4 combines with J gene TRBJ2-3; the match to TRBD2 covers 12 bases. This CDR3 spans 18 amino acids. V gave up 6 bases and J gave up 2 bases; unmatched junction bases: 12.